The clone carrying this TCR beta chain showed up just once. As handled by the study authors: Quantification of nucleated cells was approximated via reference gene primer amplification. Sequencing used immunoSEQ multiplex PCR; TCRdb keeps in-frame clones, though not all of them. That table gives V, J and clone size, and the DNA gave D and trimming. The sample lists around 160,000 clones, over 75% occurring once. Germline V gene lookup returns CDR1 MNHNY and CDR2 SVGAGI (reference sequence). Trimming left V 6 bases short and J 3 bases short, with 12 bases between. The CDR3 is 13 residues long. The source of the sample is a study of blood T cell repertoires in COVID-19. Overall study context: Samples taken during acute and convalescent COVID-19 were collected in the United States, Italy and Spain. Sample material is recorded as cDNA or gDNA derived from T cells, B-cell-depleted T cells, or PBMCs.

This chain links TRBV6-6 with TRBJ2-7, with unresolved D. The sequence was collected from a man aged 18 to 30 with COVID-19, enrolled during active disease. The sequenced sample consisted of peripheral blood. CDR3 DNA: TGTGCCAGCAGCCAAATCCGGGTCTACGAGCAGTACTTC. Translating it yields CASSQIRVYEQYF.